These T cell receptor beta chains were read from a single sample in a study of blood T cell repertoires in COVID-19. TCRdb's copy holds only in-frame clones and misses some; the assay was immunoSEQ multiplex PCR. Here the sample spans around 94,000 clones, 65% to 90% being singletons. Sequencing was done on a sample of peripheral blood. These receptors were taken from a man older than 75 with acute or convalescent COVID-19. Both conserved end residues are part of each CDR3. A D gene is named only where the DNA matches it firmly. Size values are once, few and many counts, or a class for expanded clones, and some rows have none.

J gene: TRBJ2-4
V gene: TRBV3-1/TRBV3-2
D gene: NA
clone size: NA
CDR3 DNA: TGTGCCAGCAGCCAGAGCCCCGGGTTCGCCAAAAACATTCAGTACTTC
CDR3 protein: CASSQSPGFAKNIQYF

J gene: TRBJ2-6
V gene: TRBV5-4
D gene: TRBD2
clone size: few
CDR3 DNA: TGTGCCAGCAGCGCCACTAGCGGGATGTTCTCAGGGGCCAACGTCCTGACTTTC
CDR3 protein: CASSATSGMFSGANVLTF

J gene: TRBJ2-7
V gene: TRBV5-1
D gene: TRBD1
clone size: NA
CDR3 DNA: TGCGCCAGCAGTAGTCCCCCGGGACAGGACTTCTCCTACGAGCAGTACTTC
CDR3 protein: CASSSPPGQDFSYEQYF

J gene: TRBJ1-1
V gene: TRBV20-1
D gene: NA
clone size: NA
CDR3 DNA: TGCAGTGCCAGGGTGGACACTGAAGCTTTCTTT
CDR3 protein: CSARVDTEAFF

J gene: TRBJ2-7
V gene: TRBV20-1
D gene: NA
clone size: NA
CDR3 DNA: TGCAGTGCTAGTCTCTCCGAGGGTGTTGTCGACGAGCAGTACTTC
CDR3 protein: CSASLSEGVVDEQYF

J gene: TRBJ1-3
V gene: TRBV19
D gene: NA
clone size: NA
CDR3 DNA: TGTGCCAGTAGTATCGTCAGGGCTATGAAGACCTCTGGAAACACCATATATTTT
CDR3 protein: CASSIVRAMKTSGNTIYF

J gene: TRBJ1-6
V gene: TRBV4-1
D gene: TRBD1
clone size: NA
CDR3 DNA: TGCGCCAGCAGCCAAGACCCGGACAGGAATAATTCACCCCTCCACTTT
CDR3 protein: CASSQDPDRNNSPLHF

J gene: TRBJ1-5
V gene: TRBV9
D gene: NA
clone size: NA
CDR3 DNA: TGTGCCAGCAGCGTAGGATCGGGTAGCAATCAGCCCCAGCATTTT
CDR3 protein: CASSVGSGSNQPQHF

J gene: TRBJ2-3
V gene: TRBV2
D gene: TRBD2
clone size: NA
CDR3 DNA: TGTGCCAGCAGAAAGGGACTAGCGGAAGACACAGATACGCAGTATTTT
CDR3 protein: CASRKGLAEDTDTQYF

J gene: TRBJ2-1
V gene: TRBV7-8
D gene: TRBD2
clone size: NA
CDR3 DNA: TGTGCCAGCAGCTTAGGTCCTAGCGGGAGGGGGTACAATGAGCAGTTCTTC
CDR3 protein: CASSLGPSGRGYNEQFF

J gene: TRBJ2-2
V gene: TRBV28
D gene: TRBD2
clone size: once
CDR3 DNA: TGTGCCAGCAGTCCTCGGACTAGCGGGATTCCGACCGGGGAGCTGTTTTTT
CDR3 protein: CASSPRTSGIPTGELFF

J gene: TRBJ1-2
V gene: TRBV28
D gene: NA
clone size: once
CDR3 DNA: TGTGCCAGCAGTCCCGGCAGGGTCGACTATGGCTACACCTTC
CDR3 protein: CASSPGRVDYGYTF

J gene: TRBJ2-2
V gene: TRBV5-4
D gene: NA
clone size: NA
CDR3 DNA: TGTGCCAGCAGCTTGCCCGGGACTTCCACCGGGGAGCTGTTTTTT
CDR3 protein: CASSLPGTSTGELFF

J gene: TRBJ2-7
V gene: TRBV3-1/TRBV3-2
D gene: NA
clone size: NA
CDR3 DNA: TGTGCCAGCAGCCAAGATCCCCTCCTCTACGAGCAGTACTTC
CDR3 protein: CASSQDPLLYEQYF

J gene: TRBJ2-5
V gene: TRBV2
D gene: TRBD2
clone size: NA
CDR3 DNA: TGTGCCAGCAGCCCGGCCGGGGGGAGGGAGACCCAGTACTTC
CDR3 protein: CASSPAGGRETQYF

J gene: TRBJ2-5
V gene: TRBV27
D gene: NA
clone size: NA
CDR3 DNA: TGTGCCAGCAGTCCCGCCTACCTCAGGAAAGAGACCCAGTACTTC
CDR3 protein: CASSPAYLRKETQYF

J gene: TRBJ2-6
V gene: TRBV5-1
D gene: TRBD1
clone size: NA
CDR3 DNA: TGCGCCAGCAGCACCGGGACAGGGGCAAGCTCTGGGGCCAACGTCCTGACTTTC
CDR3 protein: CASSTGTGASSGANVLTF

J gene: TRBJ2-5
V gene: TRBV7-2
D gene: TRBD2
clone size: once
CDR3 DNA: TGTGCCAGCAGCTTACGGCCTAGCGGAAACGGCCGGGAGACCCAGTACTTC
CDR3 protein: CASSLRPSGNGRETQYF